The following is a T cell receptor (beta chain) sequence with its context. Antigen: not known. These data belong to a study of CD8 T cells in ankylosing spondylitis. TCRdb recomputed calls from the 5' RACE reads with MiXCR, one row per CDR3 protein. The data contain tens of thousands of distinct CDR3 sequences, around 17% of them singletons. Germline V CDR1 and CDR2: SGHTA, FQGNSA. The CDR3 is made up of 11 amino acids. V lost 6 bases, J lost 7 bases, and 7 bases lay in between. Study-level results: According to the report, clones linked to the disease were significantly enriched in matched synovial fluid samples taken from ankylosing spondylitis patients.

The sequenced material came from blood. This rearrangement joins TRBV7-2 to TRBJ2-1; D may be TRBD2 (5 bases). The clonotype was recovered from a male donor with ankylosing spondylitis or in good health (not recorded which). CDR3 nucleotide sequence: TGTGCCAGCAGGAGAGGGAATGAGCAGTTCTTC. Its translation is CASRRGNEQFF.